The rows below give T cell receptor beta chains drawn from one sample of a study of blood T cells in healthy people across ages. TCRdb re-called the 5' RACE reads with MiXCR, one entry per CDR3 protein. This sample carries about 1.1 million distinct CDR3 sequences, around two fifths of them seen once, and the ten largest clones take about 12%. What was sequenced was blood. The source is a man between 18 and 29 years old in good health. Both conserved end residues are part of each CDR3. Each record gives: CDR3 protein, V gene, D gene, J gene. A D gene is named only where the DNA matches it firmly.

cdr3_aa: CASSPSTGVGTEAFF; v_call: TRBV7-9; d_call: TRBD1; j_call: TRBJ1-1
cdr3_aa: CAIRQESGRGTQYF; v_call: TRBV10-3; d_call: -; j_call: TRBJ2-5
cdr3_aa: CASSFGAGLDRSYNEQFF; v_call: TRBV5-5; d_call: -; j_call: TRBJ2-1
cdr3_aa: CASSAGLGQGYEKLFF; v_call: TRBV2; d_call: TRBD1; j_call: TRBJ1-4
cdr3_aa: CSAPDKVHQPQHF; v_call: TRBV20-1; d_call: -; j_call: TRBJ1-5
cdr3_aa: CASFLRLVSAGELFF; v_call: TRBV5-5; d_call: -; j_call: TRBJ2-2
cdr3_aa: CASSLAIDGQPQHF; v_call: TRBV7-2; d_call: -; j_call: TRBJ1-5
cdr3_aa: CASSRGGIGQETQYF; v_call: TRBV3-1; d_call: -; j_call: TRBJ2-5
cdr3_aa: CASSPGDREKFF; v_call: TRBV12-3/TRBV12-4; d_call: TRBD1; j_call: TRBJ2-1
cdr3_aa: CASSQDRLMDNEQFF; v_call: TRBV3-1; d_call: -; j_call: TRBJ2-1
cdr3_aa: CASSDWEANNEQVF; v_call: TRBV2; d_call: -; j_call: TRBJ2-1
cdr3_aa: CASRPRENTGELFF; v_call: TRBV12-3/TRBV12-4; d_call: -; j_call: TRBJ2-2
cdr3_aa: CSGGEETQYF; v_call: TRBV20-1; d_call: -; j_call: -
cdr3_aa: CASGFNLDGYNEQFF; v_call: TRBV12-5; d_call: -; j_call: TRBJ2-1
cdr3_aa: CASSVTGGAGTDTQYF; v_call: TRBV6-1; d_call: TRBD1; j_call: TRBJ2-3
cdr3_aa: CASSVAGPYNEQFF; v_call: TRBV2; d_call: TRBD2; j_call: TRBJ2-1
cdr3_aa: CASSPNEGGSYNEQFF; v_call: TRBV11-1; d_call: -; j_call: TRBJ2-1
cdr3_aa: CASSRQGDENQPQHF; v_call: TRBV2; d_call: TRBD1; j_call: TRBJ1-5
cdr3_aa: CSVGRTGRPMNTEAFF; v_call: TRBV29-1; d_call: -; j_call: TRBJ1-1
cdr3_aa: CASSGGDYPNEQYF; v_call: TRBV4-1; d_call: TRBD2; j_call: TRBJ2-5
cdr3_aa: CASSSDRVDTEAFF; v_call: TRBV7-6; d_call: TRBD1; j_call: TRBJ1-1
cdr3_aa: CASSYSSDGYYEQYF; v_call: TRBV6-2/TRBV6-3; d_call: -; j_call: TRBJ2-7
cdr3_aa: CSVRFLNTEAFF; v_call: TRBV29-1; d_call: -; j_call: TRBJ1-1
cdr3_aa: CASSQVKGDTQYF; v_call: TRBV3-1; d_call: -; j_call: TRBJ2-3
cdr3_aa: CAIRPFPSGDVAYNEQYF; v_call: TRBV12-3/TRBV12-4; d_call: TRBD2; j_call: -
cdr3_aa: CASSFYLAGSTTDTQYF; v_call: TRBV12-3/TRBV12-4; d_call: TRBD2; j_call: TRBJ2-3
cdr3_aa: CASSLVSGTSISDTQYF; v_call: TRBV7-9; d_call: TRBD2; j_call: TRBJ2-3
cdr3_aa: CASSQDLPNTEAFF; v_call: TRBV14; d_call: -; j_call: TRBJ1-1
cdr3_aa: CASSRMKETQYF; v_call: TRBV7-9; d_call: -; j_call: TRBJ2-5
cdr3_aa: CASSLKGTSGGVMEQYF; v_call: TRBV7-6; d_call: TRBD2; j_call: TRBJ2-7
cdr3_aa: CASSVGNRETEAFF; v_call: TRBV5-1; d_call: -; j_call: TRBJ1-1
cdr3_aa: CASWGRATEAFF; v_call: TRBV7-8; d_call: -; j_call: TRBJ1-1
cdr3_aa: CASSQDLGSTEQFF; v_call: TRBV4-3; d_call: -; j_call: TRBJ2-1
cdr3_aa: CASSQGDGTPLHF; v_call: TRBV4-3; d_call: -; j_call: TRBJ1-6
cdr3_aa: CASSNLRAGGPDTQYF; v_call: TRBV13; d_call: TRBD2; j_call: TRBJ2-3
cdr3_aa: CASSPSWSTGQSSYEQYF; v_call: TRBV28; d_call: TRBD1; j_call: TRBJ2-7
cdr3_aa: CASSGRFDQPQHF; v_call: TRBV28; d_call: -; j_call: TRBJ1-5
cdr3_aa: CASSLRGYWFF; v_call: TRBV7-2; d_call: -; j_call: TRBJ2-1
cdr3_aa: CASRSAGTRETQYF; v_call: TRBV5-1; d_call: -; j_call: TRBJ2-5
cdr3_aa: CSASLKTGIETQYF; v_call: TRBV20-1; d_call: -; j_call: TRBJ2-5
cdr3_aa: CASSSGGGSTQYF; v_call: TRBV6-2/TRBV6-3; d_call: TRBD1; j_call: TRBJ2-3
cdr3_aa: CSAGTGRVENEQYF; v_call: TRBV29-1; d_call: TRBD1; j_call: TRBJ2-7
cdr3_aa: CSARDAGNTDTQYF; v_call: TRBV20-1; d_call: -; j_call: TRBJ2-3
cdr3_aa: CASSFEFPHEQYF; v_call: TRBV7-2; d_call: -; j_call: -
cdr3_aa: CASSRIVSTNYGYTF; v_call: TRBV28; d_call: -; j_call: TRBJ1-2
cdr3_aa: CAISESTAYYGYTF; v_call: TRBV10-3; d_call: -; j_call: TRBJ1-2
cdr3_aa: CATSDFGEQFF; v_call: TRBV24-1; d_call: -; j_call: TRBJ2-1
cdr3_aa: CASSPTGYTTEAFF; v_call: TRBV12-3/TRBV12-4; d_call: -; j_call: TRBJ1-1
cdr3_aa: CASRIPGQADYEQYF; v_call: TRBV28; d_call: TRBD1; j_call: TRBJ2-7
cdr3_aa: CASSAYKDRFNYGYTF; v_call: TRBV7-9; d_call: -; j_call: TRBJ1-2
cdr3_aa: CASSRIEGVNYGYTF; v_call: TRBV7-9; d_call: -; j_call: TRBJ1-2
cdr3_aa: CSARADRPSTDTQYF; v_call: TRBV20-1; d_call: -; j_call: TRBJ2-3
cdr3_aa: CASSLWPGGNEQYF; v_call: TRBV28; d_call: -; j_call: TRBJ2-7
cdr3_aa: CATSRDRGETDTQYF; v_call: TRBV15; d_call: TRBD2; j_call: TRBJ2-3
cdr3_aa: CASSSRDSDYNSPLHF; v_call: TRBV7-2; d_call: TRBD1; j_call: TRBJ1-6
cdr3_aa: CASSFQAGNLDYGYTF; v_call: TRBV7-2; d_call: -; j_call: TRBJ1-2
cdr3_aa: CASSQGSGSTDAQYF; v_call: TRBV3-1; d_call: -; j_call: TRBJ2-3
cdr3_aa: CSTLISLNTEAFF; v_call: TRBV29-1; d_call: -; j_call: TRBJ1-1
cdr3_aa: CASSVVSGGSYNEQFF; v_call: TRBV9; d_call: TRBD2; j_call: TRBJ2-1
cdr3_aa: CASRGTSSSTGELFF; v_call: TRBV12-3/TRBV12-4; d_call: TRBD2; j_call: TRBJ2-2